Listed below are T cell receptor beta chains from one sample, sequenced in a study of radiotherapy plus CTLA-4 blockade in lung cancer. Assay used: immunoSEQ multiplex PCR; TCRdb lists only in-frame clones, some missing. Of 95,000 to 150,000 clones listed, over 80% are singletons. This sample comprised peripheral blood, obtained from a patient treated with radiotherapy plus ipilimumab. Receptor source: a human donor with non-small cell lung cancer that progressed on radiotherapy plus ipilimumab. CDR3s include the opening cysteine and the closing phenylalanine or tryptophan. A D gene is named only where the DNA matches it firmly. Size is stated for part of the rows, as once, few or many counts, or as a class when the clone is expanded.

D gene: -; V gene: TRBV5-1; J gene: TRBJ2-3; clone size: -; CDR3 protein: CASSLVGGGTDTQYF; CDR3 DNA: TGCGCCAGCAGCTTGGTTGGCGGAGGCACAGATACGCAGTATTTT
D gene: -; V gene: TRBV5-1; J gene: TRBJ2-5; clone size: -; CDR3 protein: CASNPLAGTQTQYF; CDR3 DNA: TGCGCCAGCAACCCCTTGGCGGGAACGCAGACCCAGTACTTC
D gene: -; V gene: TRBV4-1; J gene: TRBJ2-7; clone size: few; CDR3 protein: CASSQAVARAGEQYF; CDR3 DNA: TGCGCCAGCAGCCAAGCGGTGGCCAGGGCGGGGGAGCAGTACTTC
D gene: -; V gene: TRBV10-2; J gene: TRBJ1-4; clone size: -; CDR3 protein: CASLQETGEKLFF; CDR3 DNA: TGCGCCAGCCTACAGGAGACGGGAGAAAAACTGTTTTTT
D gene: TRBD1; V gene: TRBV5-1; J gene: TRBJ1-3; clone size: -; CDR3 protein: CASSSTGTGMLSGNTIYF; CDR3 DNA: TGCGCCAGCAGCTCAACCGGGACAGGGATGCTCTCTGGAAACACCATATATTTT
D gene: TRBD2; V gene: TRBV7-9; J gene: TRBJ2-7; clone size: -; CDR3 protein: CASSPSGSTNYEQYF; CDR3 DNA: TGTGCCAGCAGTCCCAGCGGGAGTACCAACTACGAGCAGTACTTC
D gene: -; V gene: TRBV6-6; J gene: TRBJ2-3; clone size: -; CDR3 protein: CASAIGTSTDTQYF; CDR3 DNA: TGTGCCAGCGCGATAGGGACAAGCACAGATACGCAGTATTTT
D gene: -; V gene: TRBV27; J gene: TRBJ1-6; clone size: once; CDR3 protein: CASSLLGASNSPLHF; CDR3 DNA: TGTGCCAGCAGTTTATTAGGGGCGTCGAATTCACCCCTCCACTTT
D gene: TRBD1; V gene: TRBV6-6; J gene: TRBJ1-1; clone size: few; CDR3 protein: CASRFRGDAEAFF; CDR3 DNA: TGTGCCAGCAGATTCAGGGGGGACGCTGAAGCTTTCTTT
D gene: -; V gene: TRBV11-3; J gene: TRBJ2-1; clone size: -; CDR3 protein: CASSSPYSDEQFF; CDR3 DNA: TGTGCCAGCAGCTCCCCTTACTCGGATGAGCAGTTCTTC
D gene: TRBD2; V gene: TRBV29-1; J gene: TRBJ2-1; clone size: -; CDR3 protein: CSVSSGRANEQFF; CDR3 DNA: TGCAGCGTCTCTAGCGGGAGGGCCAATGAGCAGTTCTTC
D gene: -; V gene: TRBV11-3; J gene: TRBJ2-7; clone size: -; CDR3 protein: CASSENRDREQYF; CDR3 DNA: TGTGCCAGCAGTGAAAACAGGGATCGCGAGCAGTACTTC
D gene: -; V gene: TRBV20-1; J gene: TRBJ2-5; clone size: -; CDR3 protein: CSALTLETQYF; CDR3 DNA: TGCAGTGCCCTCACTCTTGAGACCCAGTACTTC
D gene: TRBD1; V gene: TRBV15; J gene: TRBJ1-2; clone size: -; CDR3 protein: CATSRGQRDSYGYTF; CDR3 DNA: TGTGCCACCAGCAGAGGCCAGCGGGACAGCTATGGCTACACCTTC
D gene: TRBD2; V gene: TRBV6-6; J gene: TRBJ2-5; clone size: -; CDR3 protein: CALGGGRASETQYF; CDR3 DNA: TGTGCCCTTGGGGGCGGGAGGGCCAGTGAGACCCAGTACTTC
D gene: TRBD2; V gene: TRBV6-5; J gene: TRBJ2-1; clone size: -; CDR3 protein: CASRQPSGSYNEQFF; CDR3 DNA: TGTGCCAGCAGGCAGCCTAGCGGTTCCTACAATGAGCAGTTCTTC
D gene: -; V gene: TRBV5-6; J gene: TRBJ2-7; clone size: -; CDR3 protein: CASSLGSPSYEQYF; CDR3 DNA: TGTGCCAGCAGCCTCGGGTCCCCTTCCTACGAGCAGTACTTC
D gene: -; V gene: TRBV7-2; J gene: TRBJ2-7; clone size: -; CDR3 protein: CASSLAAGSYEQYF; CDR3 DNA: TGTGCCAGCAGCTTAGCGGCAGGCTCCTACGAGCAGTACTTC
D gene: -; V gene: TRBV27; J gene: TRBJ2-7; clone size: -; CDR3 protein: CASSPNSYEQYF; CDR3 DNA: TGTGCCAGCAGTCCCAATTCCTACGAGCAGTACTTC